Listed below are T cell receptor beta chains from one sample, sequenced in a study of beta chain features in type 1 diabetes. Profiling relied on immunoSEQ multiplex PCR, and the TCRdb table lists in-frame clones only, not all of them. This sample has some 100,000 clones; about 40% occur once, and the top ten carry roughly 0.07%. Input material: stem cell memory CD4+ T cells from blood. The receptor set was obtained from a woman between 18 and 29 years old in good health. CDR3s include the opening cysteine and the closing phenylalanine or tryptophan. Each record gives: D gene, J gene, V gene, clone size, CDR3 DNA, CDR3 protein. The D gene is left open where the match is weak. A clone size is listed for some rows: how often the clone was seen (once, few, many), or a class if it is expanded.

- TRBJ2-5 TRBV11-2 - TGTGCCAGCAGCCTCGGACCGGGGAGGCAAGAGACCCAGTACTTC CASSLGPGRQETQYF
TRBD2 TRBJ2-1 TRBV5-1 - TGCGCCAGCAGCTTGATCGCTAGCGGGAGTAATGAGCAGTTCTTC CASSLIASGSNEQFF
- TRBJ2-7 TRBV29-1 - TGCAGCGTTGAAAGGGGCTACGAGCAGTACTTC CSVERGYEQYF
TRBD2 TRBJ2-7 TRBV5-1 - TGCGCCAGCAGCTTGCCCCCCCTCGGAGGTCATAGCGGGAGGTCCTACGAGCAGTACTTC CASSLPPLGGHSGRSYEQYF
TRBD1 TRBJ2-3 TRBV29-1 few TGCAGCGTTGAAAAGGGGGCCGGAGATACGCAGTATTTT CSVEKGAGDTQYF
TRBD1 TRBJ1-2 TRBV19 - TGTGCCAGTATTAACAGGGGAGCCGGCTACACCTTC CASINRGAGYTF
TRBD2 TRBJ2-7 TRBV4-3 - TGCGCCAGCAGCCAAGATGGTTTGGGACTAGGGGGGGAGCAGTACTTC CASSQDGLGLGGEQYF
- TRBJ1-2 TRBV7-9 few TGTGCCACGTTAACCGGGACATTTGGCTACACCTTC CATLTGTFGYTF
- TRBJ2-1 TRBV14 few TGTGCCAGCAGCCAATTTGGGGAGAGGTTGTTTTGGTACAATGAGCAGTTCTTC CASSQFGERLFWYNEQFF
TRBD1 TRBJ2-7 TRBV11-1 few TGTGCCAGCACCGAGACAGGGGGCACCTACGAGCAGTACTTC CASTETGGTYEQYF
TRBD1 TRBJ2-3 TRBV6-4 - TGTGCCAGCAGTCGGGACAGGGCGACGGGCACAGATACGCAGTATTTT CASSRDRATGTDTQYF
- TRBJ2-5 TRBV9 - TGTGCCAGCAGCGTAGGGGCTAACCAAGAGACCCAGTACTTC CASSVGANQETQYF
TRBD2 TRBJ2-1 TRBV27 - TGTGCCAGCAGGGGACTAGTCAGGAATGAGCAGTTCTTC CASRGLVRNEQFF
TRBD1 TRBJ2-5 TRBV9 - TGTGCCAGCAGCCGTACAGGGGTCTCGGAGACCCAGTACTTC CASSRTGVSETQYF
TRBD1 TRBJ2-4 TRBV30 - TGTGCCTGGAGGGAAGGGGGCGCGGGCAAAAACATTCAGTACTTC CAWREGGAGKNIQYF
- TRBJ1-1 TRBV14 - TGTGCCAGCAGCCGCCGGGTCCTGAACACTGAAGCTTTCTTT CASSRRVLNTEAFF
TRBD2 TRBJ2-7 TRBV7-2 few TGTGCCAGCAGCTCACCAGGCCTAGCGGTGTACGAGCAGTACTTC CASSSPGLAVYEQYF
TRBD1 TRBJ1-2 TRBV18 - TGTGCCAGCTCACCGAACCTAGACAGGGTCTATGGCTACACCTTC CASSPNLDRVYGYTF
TRBD1 TRBJ2-7 TRBV14 few TGTGCCAGCAGCCCATTGGACAGGCCCTCCTACGAGCAGTACTTC CASSPLDRPSYEQYF
TRBD2 TRBJ2-3 TRBV7-2 - TGTGCCAGCAGCTTTTGGTCTAGCGGGGGCGGACCCTTCACAGATACGCAGTATTTT CASSFWSSGGGPFTDTQYF
TRBD1 TRBJ1-5 TRBV18 - TGTGCCAGCTCACCCCTTCCATCGACAGGGGTAAGCAATCAGCCCCAGCATTTT CASSPLPSTGVSNQPQHF
- TRBJ2-3 TRBV5-1 - TGCGCCAGCAGCTTGGCGGCGGGGCCGAGCACAGATACGCAGTATTTT CASSLAAGPSTDTQYF
- TRBJ1-5 TRBV5-8 few TGTGCCAGCAGCAAAGAACAGGGTTGGGGCAATCAGCCCCAGCATTTT CASSKEQGWGNQPQHF
TRBD1 TRBJ1-2 TRBV5-4 once TGTGCCAGCAGCGTGGGACAGGGACCTAGGGGCTACACCTTC CASSVGQGPRGYTF
- TRBJ2-6 TRBV4-2 few TGTGCCAGCAGCCAGGCCGGGACTCTTGCAACTGGGGCCAACGTCCTGACTTTC CASSQAGTLATGANVLTF
TRBD1 TRBJ2-5 TRBV4-3 few TGCGCCAGCAGCCAAGGGATTTGGGGGACAGGGTTTGAGACCCAGTACTTC CASSQGIWGTGFETQYF
- TRBJ1-4 TRBV5-1 few TGCGCCAGCAGCTTGGGACAGAAACTGTTTTTT CASSLGQKLFF
- TRBJ2-1 TRBV7-3 few TGTGCCAGCAGCTATACAGGGAACCGGGGAAATGAGCAGTTCTTC CASSYTGNRGNEQFF
TRBD1 TRBJ1-2 TRBV7-2 few TGTGCCAGCAGCTTAGGACAGGGCTTACACTATGGCTACACCTTC CASSLGQGLHYGYTF
TRBD2 TRBJ2-1 TRBV5-6 few TGTGCCAGCAGCTTGGGACTAGCGGGAGGGCTGAATGAGCAGTTCTTC CASSLGLAGGLNEQFF
- TRBJ2-7 TRBV18 - TGTGCCAGCTCACACCTGTTAAAGCCGGACGAGCAGTACTTC CASSHLLKPDEQYF
- TRBJ2-6 TRBV5-1 few TGCGCCAGCAGCTTGGCCCCCAACTCTGGGGCCAACGTCCTGACTTTC CASSLAPNSGANVLTF
TRBD2 TRBJ2-5 TRBV5-4 - TGTGCCAGCAGCACCCGGAGGGGACTAGCGGGAGAGGAAGGCAGGGAGACCCAGTACTTC CASSTRRGLAGEEGRETQYF
TRBD2 TRBJ2-4 TRBV28 - TGTGCCAGCAGTTCCCCCCTGATAGCGGGAGGGCATATGTTAGCCAAAAACATTCAGTACTTC CASSSPLIAGGHMLAKNIQYF
- TRBJ1-2 TRBV14 - TGTGCCAGCAGCCATTATCTACTCGGCTACACCTTC CASSHYLLGYTF
TRBD1 TRBJ2-7 TRBV13 few TGTGCCAGCAGCTCGCGGGACAGGGGCGAGCAGTACTTC CASSSRDRGEQYF
TRBD2 TRBJ2-3 TRBV5-1 - TGCGCCAGCAGCCGGACTAGCGGAAGCACAGATACGCAGTATTTT CASSRTSGSTDTQYF
- TRBJ2-7 TRBV28 - TGTGCCAGCAGTTTGCGGGGCTGGGAGCAGTACTTC CASSLRGWEQYF
TRBD2 TRBJ2-3 TRBV5-1 - TGCGCCAGCAGTAGAGGACTAGCTGAAGATACAGATACGCAGTATTTT CASSRGLAEDTDTQYF
TRBD1 TRBJ1-5 TRBV2 - TGTGCCAGCGGGGACAGGGGCAATCAGCCCCAGCATTTT CASGDRGNQPQHF
TRBD2 TRBJ2-3 TRBV18 - TGTGCCAGCTCACCCCGGACTAGCGGCACAGATACGCAGTATTTT CASSPRTSGTDTQYF
- TRBJ2-3 TRBV6-5 - TGTGCCAGCAGACTGGGGGGTGGAGATACGCAGTATTTT CASRLGGGDTQYF
- TRBJ2-6 TRBV27 - TGTGCCAGCAGTTCATACAGGAGCTCCGTAAACTATCCTGGGGCCAACGTCCTGACTTTC CASSSYRSSVNYPGANVLTF
- TRBJ1-3 TRBV30 - TGTGCCTGGTCACAGGGCTCTGGAAACACCATATATTTT CAWSQGSGNTIYF
TRBD2 TRBJ2-3 TRBV5-1 - TGCGCCAGCAGCTGGGGACTAGCGGGCACAGATACGCAGTATTTT CASSWGLAGTDTQYF
TRBD2 TRBJ2-1 TRBV4-2 - TGTGCCAGCAGCCAAGAAGGGGGGCTAGCGGGAGAGCGCGAGCAGTTCTTC CASSQEGGLAGEREQFF
TRBD2 TRBJ2-7 TRBV4-1 - TGCGCCAGCAGCCCAGACTGGGGAGGGATCACCTACGAGCAGTACTTC CASSPDWGGITYEQYF
TRBD1 TRBJ2-1 TRBV7-9 few TGTGCCAGCAGCTTTAGAGGGACAGGGTACAATGAGCAGTTCTTC CASSFRGTGYNEQFF
TRBD1 TRBJ1-2 TRBV14 - TGTGCCAGCAGCCCCCTCCGGACAGGAGAAGGGGGCTACACCTTC CASSPLRTGEGGYTF
TRBD2 TRBJ2-7 TRBV7-2 few TGTGCCAGCAGCTTAGGGTTAGCGGGAGGGGCCTACGAGCAGTACTTC CASSLGLAGGAYEQYF